A single sample gave rise to the 26 T cell receptor beta chains below, sequenced in a study of blood T cell repertoires in COVID-19. The method was immunoSEQ multiplex PCR; TCRdb's version includes in-frame clones alone and lacks a portion of them. The sample contains tens of thousands of clones, around nine tenths of which appear only once. The sequencing sample was made of peripheral blood. These receptors were collected from a man aged 50-59 years with active COVID-19.

This chain connects TRBV30 to TRBJ1-5, with D possibly TRBD1 on 6 matching bases. Between the trimmed V and J ends, which lost 2 bases and 4 bases, there was a span of 9 bases. CDR1 is GTSNPN and CDR2 is SVGIG in the germline V gene (reference sequence). The CDR3 contains 13 residues. CDR3 loop: CAWSFQGNQPQHF. The CDR3 nucleotides are TGTGCCTGGAGTTTCCAGGGGAATCAGCCCCAGCATTTT.

The chain is built from TRBV28 and TRBJ1-4; 7 bases match TRBD1. CDR3 length equals 16 residues. V lost 1 base, J lost 0 bases, and 2 bases stayed unmatched. The V gene's germline CDR1 is MDHEN and CDR2 SYDVKM. The CDR3 spells CASSLLGTATNEKLFF. CDR3 bases: TGTGCCAGCAGTTTATTAGGGACAGCAACTAATGAAAAACTGTTTTTT.

This chain joins TRBV19 and TRBJ1-1, with a tentative D call TRBD1 (6 bases). Between the trimmed V and J ends, which lost 9 bases and 0 bases, there was a span of 11 bases. Germline V gene sequence: CDR1 LNHDA, CDR2 SQIVND (reference sequence). CDR3 length: 13 amino acids. The CDR3 loop is CASTGQMNTEAFF. The CDR3 region has the DNA TGTGCCAGCACCGGACAGATGAACACTGAAGCTTTCTTT. Based on the CDR3 plus reference TRBV19 and TRBJ1-1, the full variable domain is DGGITQSPKYLFRKEGQNVTLSCEQNLNHDAMYWYRQDPGQGLRLIYYSQIVNDFQKGDIAEGYSVSREKKESFPLTVTSAQKNPTAFYLCASTGQMNTEAFFGQGTRLTVV.

The chain links TRBV20-1 to TRBJ2-4; the D is unclear. This CDR3 spans 11 amino acids. CDR1 DFQATT and CDR2 SNEGSKA come from the germline V gene (reference sequence). V lost 5 bases, J lost 8 bases, and 10 bases lay in between. Here the CDR3 DNA reads TGCAGTGCTTCTCTTGGAGACATTCAGTACTTC. It encodes CSASLGDIQYF.

This clone has a handful of counts. The chain combines TRBV5-4 with TRBJ1-2, with 7 positions matching TRBD1. Germline V lookup: CDR1 SGHNT, CDR2 YYREEE (reference sequence). This CDR3 spans 14 amino acids. The ends lost 0 bases at V and 8 bases at J; junction bases unmatched: 7. Written as DNA, the CDR3 is TGTGCCAGCAGCTTGGGACAGGGTTCGCCCGGCTACACCTTC. Residues: CASSLGQGSPGYTF.

The chain has TRBV14 and TRBJ1-1; D not certain. Trimming shortened V by 4 bases and J by 5 bases, and 20 bases separated the two germline ends. Germline CDR1 and CDR2: SGHDN and FVKESK. The CDR3 has 16 amino acids. This CDR3 reads CASSPDEGQIFTEAFF. The CDR3, as DNA: TGTGCCAGCAGCCCCGACGAGGGTCAGATCTTTACTGAAGCTTTCTTT.

CDR3 nucleotides: TGCGCCAGCAGCTCCACCCTCCAAGACCGGGACAGGGGGCCTATCGATCAGCCCCAGCATTTT. Its protein product is CASSSTLQDRDRGPIDQPQHF. The genes are TRBV5-1 and TRBJ1-5; 12 nucleotides agree with TRBD1. CDR3 length: 21 residues. Germline-derived CDR1 and CDR2 are SGHRS and YFSETQ. The junction had 21 bases not matched to a gene; V was cut back by 3 bases and J by 5 bases.

The chain carries TRBV5-4 and TRBJ2-3; TRBD2 matches 10 bases. Looked up from germline, CDR1 is SGHNT and CDR2 is YYREEE (reference sequence). This CDR3 comprises 18 residues. Germline trimming cut 3 bases from V and 1 base from J; bases unmatched to any gene: 11. Here the CDR3 DNA reads TGTGCCAGCAGCTCTGAACCCGTAGCGGGAGGCCGCACAGATACGCAGTATTTT. Translated, it gives CASSSEPVAGGRTDTQYF.

The chain employs TRBV7-3 and TRBJ2-1; D ambiguous. CDR1 is SGHTA and CDR2 is FQGTGA in the germline V gene. The CDR3 has 18 amino acids. V dropped 1 base and J dropped 0 bases, with 16 bases sitting between them. In DNA form, the CDR3 reads TGTGCCAGCAGCTTAAGAGTTTCAGCGCCGCTCTCCTACAATGAGCAGTTCTTC. Its protein is CASSLRVSAPLSYNEQFF.

The chain is built from TRBV27 and TRBJ2-1; TRBD2 agrees at 8 bases. V lost 4 bases to trimming and J lost 6 bases; unmatched junction nucleotides: 5. The CDR3 has 14 amino acids. The germline CDR1 and CDR2 sequences are MNHEY and SMNVEV (reference sequence). CDR3 sequence (DNA): TGTGCCAGCAGTTCCGGGACTAGGCCCAATGAGCAGTTCTTC. Translation: CASSSGTRPNEQFF.

This clone has a single count. The rearrangement links TRBV14 to TRBJ1-1; D not resolved. Germline values: CDR1 SGHDN, CDR2 FVKESK. Trimming removed 4 bases at V and 1 base at J, with 19 bases between. The CDR3 has 17 residues. In DNA, the CDR3 is TGTGCCAGCAGCCTCCCCTTGGGCGCGCGTTCGAACACTGAAGCTTTCTTT. Protein sequence: CASSLPLGARSNTEAFF.

The chain links TRBV7-7 to TRBJ2-7; 8 positions match TRBD1. The CDR3 is 14 amino acids. Germline values: CDR1 SSHAT, CDR2 FNYEAQ (reference sequence). Trimming at V came to 5 bases and at J to 3 bases, leaving 6 bases not matched to a gene. CDR3: CASSRRQGNYEQYF. CDR3 bases: TGTGCCAGCAGCCGCCGACAGGGGAACTACGAGCAGTACTTC.

The gene calls are TRBV7-6 and TRBJ2-5, with 7 bases identical to TRBD1. Looked up from germline, CDR1 is SGHVS and CDR2 is FNYEAQ. The V and J ends lost 4 bases and 1 base, in that order; junction bases with no gene match: 9. The CDR3 loop spans 16 amino acids. CDR3 amino acids: CASSSISTGTQETQYF. CDR3 coding DNA: TGTGCCAGCAGCTCAATCTCGACAGGGACCCAAGAGACCCAGTACTTC. Together with reference TRBV7-6 and TRBJ2-5, the CDR3 gives the full variable domain: GAGVSQSPRYKVTKRGQDVALRCDPISGHVSLYWYRQALGQGPEFLTYFNYEAQQDKSGLPNDRFSAERPEGSISTLTIQRTEQRDSAMYRCASSSISTGTQETQYFGPGTRLLVL.

The rearrangement joins TRBV3-1 (or the pseudogene TRBV3-2) to TRBJ2-7, with 10 bases that match TRBD2. V lost 5 bases and J lost 2; bases outside the gene matches: 6. Germline values: CDR1 LGHDT, CDR2 YNNKEL (reference sequence). CDR3 length equals 15 residues. CDR3 region: CASSGASGGPYEQYF. The DNA for the CDR3 is TGTGCCAGCAGCGGAGCTAGCGGGGGCCCCTACGAGCAGTACTTC.

This clone appeared once. The chain is built from TRBV7-2 and TRBJ1-4, with D possibly TRBD1 on 6 matching bases. Between the trimmed V and J ends, which lost 5 bases and 0 bases, there was a span of 13 bases. The germline V gene has CDR1 SGHTA and CDR2 FQGNSA. This CDR3 region has 16 residues. The CDR3 loop is CASSAGQLATNEKLFF. The CDR3 DNA sequence: TGTGCCAGCAGCGCCGGACAGCTGGCAACTAATGAAAAACTGTTTTTT.

This chain links TRBV7-9 with TRBJ2-3, with 7 bases lining up with TRBD2. Trimming at V came to 5 bases and at J to 0 bases, leaving 8 bases not matched to a gene. Per germline, CDR1 SEHNR and CDR2 FQNEAQ (reference sequence). The CDR3 runs to 16 residues. The CDR3 DNA reads as TGTGCCAGCAGCCCCGGACTAGTCCCTAGCACAGATACGCAGTATTTT. Its protein is CASSPGLVPSTDTQYF.

The chain carries TRBV28 and TRBJ1-1; 8 bases are shared with TRBD1. Germline assignment: CDR1 MDHEN and CDR2 SYDVKM. V was clipped by 7 bases and J by 3 bases; unmatched bases: 13. CDR3 length equals 16 residues. The CDR3 here is CASTPPLDRVDTEAFF. The CDR3 nucleotides read TGTGCCAGCACCCCCCCCCTGGACAGGGTCGACACTGAAGCTTTCTTT.

This clone was observed once. DNA for the CDR3: TGTGCCAGCAACCTGGACGGTCATAGGGGCGATGGCTACACCTTC. Its protein product is CASNLDGHRGDGYTF. The J gene is TRBJ1-2, the V gene TRBV7-9; D perhaps matches TRBD1 (5 bases). CDR1 SEHNR and CDR2 FQNEAQ come from the germline V gene (reference sequence). The V gene lost 7 bases and the J gene lost 6 bases, with 21 bases spanning the gap. CDR3 length: 15 amino acids. The complete variable domain, with remaining parts taken from reference TRBV7-9 and TRBJ1-2, reads DTGVSQNPRHKITKRGQNVTFRCDPISEHNRLYWYRQTLGQGPEFLTYFQNEAQLEKSRLLSDRFSAERPKGSFSTLEIQRTEQGDSAMYLCASNLDGHRGDGYTFGSGTRLTVV.

This clone has a single count. The chain uses TRBV6-1 and TRBJ1-2, with a tentative D call TRBD1 (5 bases). Per germline, CDR1 MNHNS and CDR2 SASEGT. This CDR3 contains 16 residues. Trimming stripped 2 bases from V and 3 bases from J, with 16 bases between. This CDR3 reads CASSERRELGHYGYTF. As DNA, the CDR3 is TGTGCCAGCAGTGAACGGAGGGAATTGGGGCACTATGGCTACACCTTC.

V gene TRBV7-2 combines with J gene TRBJ2-3; 10 positions agree with TRBD2. Germline V gene lookup returns CDR1 SGHTA and CDR2 FQGNSA. This CDR3 is 15 amino acids long. The J segment lost 4 bases and the V segment lost 3 bases, leaving 4 bases of the junction unmatched. CDR3 region: CASSFSGGLADTQYF. In DNA, the CDR3 is TGTGCCAGCAGCTTTAGCGGGGGGCTCGCAGATACGCAGTATTTT.

Here the CDR3 DNA reads TGTGCCAGCAGTTACTCGGGGGCCATAGATACGCAGTATTTT. Its translation is CASSYSGAIDTQYF. The J gene is TRBJ2-3, the V gene TRBV6-5; TRBD1 is a possible D gene (6 bases). V dropped 0 bases and J dropped 5 bases, with 9 bases sitting between them. The CDR3 has 14 amino acids. CDR1 MNHEY and CDR2 SVGAGI come from the germline V gene.

This clone was found once. The gene calls are TRBV9 and TRBJ2-1; tentative D call: TRBD1 (6 bases). CDR3 size: 15 residues. Per germline, CDR1 SGDLS and CDR2 YYNGEE. Trimming pared 4 bases from V and 0 bases from J, leaving 11 bases between. In DNA, the CDR3 is TGTGCCAGCAGCCCTCACAGGGTCTCCTACAATGAGCAGTTCTTC. Residues: CASSPHRVSYNEQFF.

This sequence joins TRBV6-4 and TRBJ2-1; 8 positions agree with TRBD1. V dropped 5 bases and J dropped 6; count of bases not matched to a gene: 6. This CDR3 spans 14 amino acids. Looked up from germline, CDR1 is MRHNA and CDR2 is SNTAGT. CDR3 in DNA: TGTGCCAGCAGTTCACAACAGGGGGGCAATGAGCAGTTCTTC. Translating gives CASSSQQGGNEQFF.

This clone was observed a few times. This chain connects TRBV10-3 to TRBJ1-6, with no clear D. The germline V gene has CDR1 ENHRY and CDR2 SYGVKD. CDR3 length equals 15 residues. V lost 0 bases to trimming and J lost 7 bases, with 10 bases between them. This CDR3 is CAISESVGENSPLHF. CDR3 coding DNA: TGTGCCATCAGTGAGTCAGTTGGTGAGAATTCACCCCTCCACTTT.

The V gene is TRBV4-3, the J gene TRBJ1-2; D is perhaps TRBD1 (6 bases). CDR3 size: 18 residues. The germline V gene encodes CDR1 LGHNA and CDR2 YSLEER. V lost 0 bases and J 4 bases, leaving 21 bases between the germline ends. CDR3 sequence: CASSQDPYKKKGGYGYTF. CDR3 bases: TGCGCCAGCAGCCAAGATCCTTATAAGAAGAAAGGGGGCTATGGCTACACCTTC.

This clone has only a few counts. The J gene is TRBJ1-6, the V gene TRBV7-2; 9 bases are a match to TRBD1. Per the germline V gene, CDR1 is SGHTA and CDR2 is FQGNSA. The CDR3 covers 15 residues. V dropped 3 bases and J dropped 9; count of bases not matched to a gene: 6. CDR3 coding DNA: TGTGCCAGCAGCTTTCAGACAGGGGGGAGTTCACCCCTCCACTTT. It translates to CASSFQTGGSSPLHF.